These 12 T cell receptor beta chains share one sample of origin, sequenced in a study of spatial heterogeneity in lung cancer. TCRdb ran MiXCR on the 5' RACE reads and lists one entry per CDR3 protein. The sample has some 6,900 distinct CDR3 sequences, 3% to 4.5% seen once. Described time point: sample taken at primary tumor resection. The study sequenced unsorted whole RNA from tumor, nontumor lung or frozen PBMC. The sequencing used normal lung tissue next to the tumor, collected at surgery. The receptors come from a female donor with early-stage non-small cell lung cancer.

This clonotype is labeled medium-sized (0.01 to 0.1%). The library was designed around alpha chains, so this beta chain is a stray read whose abundance carries little weight. The chain couples TRBV2 to TRBJ2-3; tentative D call: TRBD2 (6 bases). CDR1 and CDR2 (germline): SNHLY, FYNNEI. Trimming pared 7 bases from V and 0 bases from J, leaving 14 bases between. This CDR3 has 15 residues. The CDR3 region has the DNA TGTGCCAGCAAAGGGAGGCTTCGGAGCACAGATACGCAGTATTTT. It translates to CASKGRLRSTDTQYF.

In its sample, this clonotype was seen many times. As an off-target read in a library built for alpha chains, this beta chain has a frequency of little significance. This chain uses TRBV2 with TRBJ2-2, with a tentative D call TRBD2 (6 bases). CDR1 and CDR2 from the germline V gene are SNHLY and FYNNEI. Between the trimmed V and J ends, which lost 6 bases and 5 bases, there was a span of 16 bases. The CDR3 totals 15 residues. CDR3 protein: CASRRDLGVTGELFF. The CDR3 DNA reads as TGTGCCAGCAGGCGGGACCTGGGGGTTACCGGGGAGCTGTTTTTT.

Regarding this clonotype: In a library made to pick up alpha chains, this beta chain is a stray read with a size that means little. V and J are TRBV6-4 and TRBJ2-3; D gene ambiguous. The CDR3 is 13 residues long. Germline V gene sequence: CDR1 MRHNA, CDR2 SNTAGT. V was clipped by 0 bases and J by 10 bases, with 11 bases between them. The CDR3 is CASSDSSFRSQYF. In DNA, the CDR3 is TGTGCCAGCAGTGACTCCTCCTTCCGTTCGCAGTATTTT.

This clonotype rates as medium-sized. The junction departs from germline at one end; a sequencing error may be responsible. As an off-target read in a library built for alpha chains, this beta chain has a frequency of little significance. The gene calls are TRBV6-2 or TRBV6-3 and TRBJ1-3; a possible D gene is TRBD1 (5 bases). This CDR3 contains 12 residues. Germline CDR1 MNHEY, CDR2 SVGEGT. CDR3: CASSYSTGTPSF. In DNA, the CDR3 is TGTGCCAGCAGTTACTCCACTGGGACGCCCAGTTTT.

This clonotype was counted many times. This beta chain is a stray sequence in a library constructed for alpha chains; its clone size is not meaningful. The CDR3 DNA reads as TGTGCCAGCAGTTCTGCCAGCTACGAGCAGTACTTC. Amino acids: CASSSASYEQYF. The chain employs TRBV27 and TRBJ2-7; D is ambiguous. CDR3 size: 12 residues. V shed 4 bases and J shed 3 bases, with 7 bases lying between them. Germline values: CDR1 MNHEY, CDR2 SMNVEV (reference sequence).

This clonotype was observed at least ten times. This beta chain appears as a stray read in a library generated for alpha chains; its size is not informative. V is TRBV5-1 and J is TRBJ2-7; D possibly matches TRBD1 or TRBD2 (6 bases each). Germline CDR1 is SGHRS and CDR2 is YFSETQ. The CDR3 has 16 amino acids. Trimming cost V 2 bases and J 1 base, with 16 bases left between them. The CDR3 nucleotides are TGCGCCAGCAGCTTCGCTGAGGGGGAGGAATCCTACGAGCAGTACTTC. Translation gives CASSFAEGEESYEQYF.

In its sample, this clonotype was seen many times. This beta chain is an unintended read in a library built for alpha chains; its size means little. This rearrangement joins TRBV11-2 to TRBJ1-1, with no clear D. This CDR3 has 14 residues. Germline V lookup: CDR1 SGHAT, CDR2 FQNNGV. With 0 bases removed from V and 3 bases from J, the gap between germline ends came to 8 bases. The CDR3 coding sequence is TGTGCCAGCAGCTTAGATACGACCGACACTGAAGCTTTCTTT. Translating gives CASSLDTTDTEAFF.

In its sample, this clonotype is medium-sized. Since it is a stray read in a library aimed at alpha chains, this beta chain has a size that is not meaningful. The chain uses TRBV4-3 and TRBJ2-3, with D possibly called TRBD1 or TRBD2 (5 bases each). V was trimmed by 4 bases and J by 1 base, leaving 6 bases between them. CDR1 and CDR2 from the germline V gene are LGHNA and YSLEER. The CDR3 runs 13 residues. The CDR3 reads CASSRGGTDTQYF. In DNA, the CDR3 is TGCGCCAGCAGCCGAGGGGGCACAGATACGCAGTATTTT.

This clonotype occurred many times. This beta chain was picked up by a library intended for alpha chains and is off target, so its count carries little meaning. The chain couples TRBV9 to TRBJ2-3; D remains ambiguous. CDR1 SGDLS and CDR2 YYNGEE come from the germline V gene. The length of the CDR3 is 16 residues. Between the trimmed V and J ends, which lost 4 bases and 0 bases, there was a span of 15 bases. CDR3 protein: CASSIGLQDSTDTQYF. The CDR3 DNA reads as TGTGCCAGCAGCATCGGGCTCCAAGATAGCACAGATACGCAGTATTTT. The entire variable domain, with the rest obtained from reference TRBV9 and TRBJ2-3, is as follows: DSGVTQTPKHLITATGQRVTLRCSPRSGDLSVYWYQQSLDQGLQFLIQYYNGEERAKGNILERFSAQQFPDLHSELNLSSLELGDSALYFCASSIGLQDSTDTQYFGPGTRLTVL.

Details on this clonotype: For a library built for alpha chains, this beta chain is a stray read; little rests on its size. This rearrangement joins TRBV11-2 to TRBJ1-6; 7 bases align to TRBD1. This CDR3 region has 15 residues. From germline, CDR1 is SGHAT and CDR2 FQNNGV. With 3 bases clipped from V and 5 bases from J, the junction kept 4 bases outside the gene matches. The CDR3 nucleotides are TGTGCCAGCAGCTTTAACAGGGGCCATAATTCACCCCTCCACTTT. Residues: CASSFNRGHNSPLHF.

This clonotype was seen ten or more times. This beta chain is a stray sequence in a library constructed for alpha chains; its clone size is not meaningful. V gene TRBV5-6 combines with J gene TRBJ2-2, with a weak D call TRBD2 (5 bases). The CDR3 loop spans 16 amino acids. Germline assignment: CDR1 SGHDT and CDR2 YYEEEE. V was trimmed by 3 bases and J by 2 bases, leaving 14 bases between them. CDR3 DNA sequence: TGTGCCAGCAGCTCCGGGGTGGCCCTAAACACCGGGGAGCTGTTTTTT. It translates to CASSSGVALNTGELFF.

This clonotype was seen at least ten times. This beta chain appears as a stray read in a library generated for alpha chains; its size is not informative. This rearrangement joins TRBV28 to TRBJ2-5; TRBD2 aligns across 7 bases. After removal of 7 bases from V and 5 bases from J, the junction contained 10 bases not matched to a gene. CDR1 is MDHEN and CDR2 is SYDVKM in the germline V gene. There are 14 residues in the CDR3. CDR3 DNA sequence: TGTGCCAGCACCCTTGGGGGGGGGAGTGAGACCCAGTACTTC. It specifies CASTLGGGSETQYF.